The TCR beta chain described here comes from a study of regulatory T cells in long-lasting Graves disease. The study, taken as a whole, reports: TRBV28 was favored in persistent disease, as were TRBJ1-2 and TRBJ2-5.

V gave up 5 bases and J gave up 5 bases, with 15 bases separating them. CDR1 is MNHEY, CDR2 SMNVEV, per germline (reference sequence). The CDR3 covers 14 residues. This clonotype was recorded a few times. The antigen is not known. TCR beta libraries were built with iRepertoire HTBI primers and Arm-PCR of CDR3 regions. Original data processing: In the combined samples, around 60 TRBV and some 15 TRBJ segments were identified. TCRdb recomputed calls from the multiplex PCR reads with MiXCR, one row per CDR3 protein. None of the V and J calls come from the authors' own analysis; TCRdb made them. The sample shows about 420,000 distinct CDR3 sequences, 16% of them seen only once. Described time point: newly diagnosed GD, antithyroid drugs for less than 3 months. Preparation of the TCR library used RNA extracted from PBMCs. A further study also used this sample, focusing on T cells in Graves' hyperthyroidism and ophthalmopathy. That source reports: The HTBI primer set was used in a first-round RT-PCR of the TCR CDR3.

The gene calls are TRBV27 and TRBJ1-1; D is possibly TRBD1 (6 bases). The origin of this receptor is a young woman with Graves disease. The input for sequencing was peripheral blood mononuclear cells (PBMCs), taken at new diagnosis, from a patient treated with antithyroid drugs. The CDR3 is CASSDAGVGTEAFF. In nucleotides, the CDR3 is TGTGCCAGCAGTGACGCAGGGGTGGGAACTGAAGCTTTCTTT.